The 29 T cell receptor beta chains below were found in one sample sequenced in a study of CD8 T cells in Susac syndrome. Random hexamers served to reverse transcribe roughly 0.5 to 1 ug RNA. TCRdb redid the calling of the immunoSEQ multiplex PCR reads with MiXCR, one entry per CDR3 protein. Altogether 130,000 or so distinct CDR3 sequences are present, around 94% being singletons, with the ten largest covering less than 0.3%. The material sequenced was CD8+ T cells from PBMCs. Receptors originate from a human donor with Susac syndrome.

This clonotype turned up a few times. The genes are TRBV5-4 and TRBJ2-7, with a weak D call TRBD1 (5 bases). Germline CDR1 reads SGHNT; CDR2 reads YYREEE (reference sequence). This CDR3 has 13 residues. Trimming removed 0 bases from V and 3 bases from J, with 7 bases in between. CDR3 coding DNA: TGTGCCAGCAGCTTGGGGGGCCTCTACGAGCAGTACTTC. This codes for CASSLGGLYEQYF.

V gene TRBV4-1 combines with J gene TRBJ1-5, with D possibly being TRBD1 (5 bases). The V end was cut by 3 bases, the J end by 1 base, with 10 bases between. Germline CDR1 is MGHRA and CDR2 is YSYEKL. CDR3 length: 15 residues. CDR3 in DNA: TGCGCCAGCAGCCATCAGGGACTGAGCAATCAGCCCCAGCATTTT. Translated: CASSHQGLSNQPQHF.

Here the CDR3 DNA reads TGCAGCGTTTTGAAAGAGACCCAGTACTTC. Amino acid sequence: CSVLKETQYF. The V and J genes are TRBV29-1 and TRBJ2-5; D is unclear. Trimming shortened V by 5 bases and J by 3 bases, and 4 bases separated the two germline ends. Per germline, CDR1 SQVTM and CDR2 ANQGSEA. The CDR3 is 10 amino acids.

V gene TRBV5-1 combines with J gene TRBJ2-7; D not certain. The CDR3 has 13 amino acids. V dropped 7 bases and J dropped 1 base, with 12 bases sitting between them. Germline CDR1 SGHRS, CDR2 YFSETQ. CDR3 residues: CASERRRSYEQYF. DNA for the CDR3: TGCGCCAGCGAACGGCGCCGATCCTACGAGCAGTACTTC.

CDR3 in amino acids: CASSEEPASSYEQYF. CDR3 DNA: TGTGCCAGCAGTGAAGAGCCGGCGTCATCCTACGAGCAGTACTTC. This rearrangement joins TRBV6-1 to TRBJ2-7; D is unresolved. This CDR3 comprises 15 residues. Trimming cost V 1 base and J 1 base, with 11 bases left between them. Germline V CDR1 and CDR2: MNHNS, SASEGT.

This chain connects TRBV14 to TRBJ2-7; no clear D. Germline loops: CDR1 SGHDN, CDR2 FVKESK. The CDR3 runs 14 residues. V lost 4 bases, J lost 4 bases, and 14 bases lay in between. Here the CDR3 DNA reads TGTGCCAGCAGCCTCTCAAGGACCGGTTACGAGCAGTACTTC. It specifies CASSLSRTGYEQYF.

CDR3 amino acids: CASSVAAASSYEQYF. The CDR3 bases are TGTGCCAGCAGCGTAGCGGCAGCTTCCTCCTACGAGCAGTACTTC. The chain couples TRBV9 to TRBJ2-7; D remains ambiguous. CDR3 length: 15 residues. V was pared by 0 bases and J by 0 bases, with 10 bases between. Germline CDR1 is SGDLS and CDR2 is YYNGEE.

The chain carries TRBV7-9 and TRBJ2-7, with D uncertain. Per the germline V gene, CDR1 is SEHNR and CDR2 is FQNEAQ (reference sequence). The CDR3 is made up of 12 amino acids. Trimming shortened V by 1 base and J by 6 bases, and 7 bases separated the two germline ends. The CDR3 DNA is TGTGCCAGCAGCTTAGAGGTGCGCGAGCAGTACTTC. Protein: CASSLEVREQYF.

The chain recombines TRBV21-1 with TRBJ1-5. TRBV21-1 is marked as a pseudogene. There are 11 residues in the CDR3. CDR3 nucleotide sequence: TGTGCCAGCAGCTATTTCCAGCCCCAGCATTTT. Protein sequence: CASSYFQPQHF.

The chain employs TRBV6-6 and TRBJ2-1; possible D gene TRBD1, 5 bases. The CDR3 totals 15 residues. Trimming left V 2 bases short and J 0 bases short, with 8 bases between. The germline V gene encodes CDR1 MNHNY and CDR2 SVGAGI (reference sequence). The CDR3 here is CASSYADNSYNEQFF. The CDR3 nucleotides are TGTGCCAGCAGTTACGCGGACAACTCCTACAATGAGCAGTTCTTC.

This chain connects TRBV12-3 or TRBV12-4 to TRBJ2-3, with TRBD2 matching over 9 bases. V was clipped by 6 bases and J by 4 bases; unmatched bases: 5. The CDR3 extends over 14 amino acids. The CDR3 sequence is CASRPGLASDTQYF. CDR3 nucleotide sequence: TGTGCCAGCAGGCCGGGACTAGCCTCAGATACGCAGTATTTT.

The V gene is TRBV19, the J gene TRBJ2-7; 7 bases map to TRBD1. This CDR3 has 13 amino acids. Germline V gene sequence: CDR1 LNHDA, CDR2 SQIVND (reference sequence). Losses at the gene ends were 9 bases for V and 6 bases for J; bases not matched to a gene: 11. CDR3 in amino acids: CASSLGTVLEQYF. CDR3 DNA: TGTGCCAGCTCCCTGGGGACAGTACTCGAGCAGTACTTC.

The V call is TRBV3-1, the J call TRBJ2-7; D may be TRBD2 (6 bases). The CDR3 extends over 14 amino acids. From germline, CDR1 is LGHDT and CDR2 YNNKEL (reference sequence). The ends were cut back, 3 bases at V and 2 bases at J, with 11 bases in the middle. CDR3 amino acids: CASSHRTTPYEQYF. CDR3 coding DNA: TGTGCCAGCAGCCATCGGACTACCCCCTACGAGCAGTACTTC.

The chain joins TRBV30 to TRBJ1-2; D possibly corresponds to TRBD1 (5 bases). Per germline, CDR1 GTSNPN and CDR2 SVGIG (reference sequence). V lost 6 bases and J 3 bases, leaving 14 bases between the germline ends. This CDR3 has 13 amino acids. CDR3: CACYEGPHYGYTF. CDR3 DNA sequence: TGTGCCTGCTATGAGGGGCCCCACTATGGCTACACCTTC. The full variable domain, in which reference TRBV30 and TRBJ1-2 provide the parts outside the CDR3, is SQTIHQWPATLVQPVGSPLSLECTVEGTSNPNLYWYRQAAGRGLQLLFYSVGIGQISSEVPQNLSASRPQDRQFILSSKKLLLSDSGFYLCACYEGPHYGYTFGSGTRLTVV.

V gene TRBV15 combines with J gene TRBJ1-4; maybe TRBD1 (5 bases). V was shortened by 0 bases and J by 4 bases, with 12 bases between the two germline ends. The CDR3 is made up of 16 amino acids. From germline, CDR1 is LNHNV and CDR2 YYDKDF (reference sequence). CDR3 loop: CATSRDGAGINEKLFF. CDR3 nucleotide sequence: TGTGCCACCAGCAGAGATGGGGCAGGGATTAATGAAAAACTGTTTTTT. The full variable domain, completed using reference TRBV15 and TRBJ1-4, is DAMVIQNPRYQVTQFGKPVTLSCSQTLNHNVMYWYQQKSSQAPKLLFHYYDKDFNNEADTPDNFQSRRPNTSFCFLDIRSPGLGDTAMYLCATSRDGAGINEKLFFGSGTQLSVL.

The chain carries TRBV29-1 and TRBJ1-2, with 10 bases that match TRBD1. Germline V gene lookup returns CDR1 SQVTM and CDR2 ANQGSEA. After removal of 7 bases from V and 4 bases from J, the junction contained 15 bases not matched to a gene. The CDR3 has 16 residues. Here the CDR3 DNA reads TGCAGCGCTGAGGGGGCCGACAGGGGGCCGATCTATGGCTACACCTTC. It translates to CSAEGADRGPIYGYTF.

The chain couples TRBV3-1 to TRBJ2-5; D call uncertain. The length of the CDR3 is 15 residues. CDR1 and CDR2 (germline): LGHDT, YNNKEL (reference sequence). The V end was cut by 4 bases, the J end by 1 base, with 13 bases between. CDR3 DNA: TGTGCCAGCAGCCCAATAGAGATGGCCCAAGAGACCCAGTACTTC. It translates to CASSPIEMAQETQYF.

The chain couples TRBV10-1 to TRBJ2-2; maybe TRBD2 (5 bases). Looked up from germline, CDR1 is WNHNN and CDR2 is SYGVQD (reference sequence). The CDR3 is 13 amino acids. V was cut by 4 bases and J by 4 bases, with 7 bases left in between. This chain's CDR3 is CASSGGSTGELFF. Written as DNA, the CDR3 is TGCGCCAGCAGTGGCGGGTCCACCGGGGAGCTGTTTTTT.

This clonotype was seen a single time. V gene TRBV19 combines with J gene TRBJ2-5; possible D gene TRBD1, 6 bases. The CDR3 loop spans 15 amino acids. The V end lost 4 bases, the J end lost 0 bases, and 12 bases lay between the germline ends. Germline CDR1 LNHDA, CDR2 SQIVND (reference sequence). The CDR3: CASSTTDRNQETQYF. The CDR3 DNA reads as TGTGCCAGTAGTACTACCGACAGGAACCAAGAGACCCAGTACTTC.

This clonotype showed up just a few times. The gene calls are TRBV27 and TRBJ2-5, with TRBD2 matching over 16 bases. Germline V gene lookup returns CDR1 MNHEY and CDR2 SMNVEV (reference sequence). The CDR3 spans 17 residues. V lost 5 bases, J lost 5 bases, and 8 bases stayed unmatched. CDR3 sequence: CASSPGTSGGAQETQYF. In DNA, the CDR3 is TGTGCCAGCAGTCCCGGGACTAGCGGGGGGGCTCAGGAGACCCAGTACTTC.

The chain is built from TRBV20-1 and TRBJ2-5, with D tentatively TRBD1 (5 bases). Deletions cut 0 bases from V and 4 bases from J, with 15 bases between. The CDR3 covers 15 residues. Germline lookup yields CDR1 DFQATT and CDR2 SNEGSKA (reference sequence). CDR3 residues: CSARDEWAGRETQYF. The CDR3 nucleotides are TGCAGTGCTAGAGATGAGTGGGCAGGGCGAGAGACCCAGTACTTC.

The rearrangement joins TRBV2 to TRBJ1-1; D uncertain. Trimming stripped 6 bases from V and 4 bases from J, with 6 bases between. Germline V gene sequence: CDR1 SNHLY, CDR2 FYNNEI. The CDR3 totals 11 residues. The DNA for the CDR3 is TGTGCCAGCAGGAGGGTCACTGAAGCTTTCTTT. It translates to CASRRVTEAFF.

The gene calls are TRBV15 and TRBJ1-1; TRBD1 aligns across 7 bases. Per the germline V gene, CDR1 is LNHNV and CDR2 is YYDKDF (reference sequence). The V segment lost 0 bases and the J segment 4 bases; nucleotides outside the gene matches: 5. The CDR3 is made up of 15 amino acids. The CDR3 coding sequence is TGTGCCACCAGCAGAGATGAGGGGGCGAGCACTGAAGCTTTCTTT. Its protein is CATSRDEGASTEAFF.

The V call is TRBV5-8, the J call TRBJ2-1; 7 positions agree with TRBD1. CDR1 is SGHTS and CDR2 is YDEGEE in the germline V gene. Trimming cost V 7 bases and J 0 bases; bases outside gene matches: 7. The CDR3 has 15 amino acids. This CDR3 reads CASATRQGSYNEQFF. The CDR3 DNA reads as TGTGCCAGCGCGACACGACAGGGCTCCTACAATGAGCAGTTCTTC. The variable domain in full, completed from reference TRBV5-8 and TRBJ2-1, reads EAGVTQSPTHLIKTRGQQATLRCSPISGHTSVYWYQQALGLGLQFLLWYDEGEERNRGNFPPRFSGRQFPNYSSELNVNALELEDSALYLCASATRQGSYNEQFFGPGTRLTVL.

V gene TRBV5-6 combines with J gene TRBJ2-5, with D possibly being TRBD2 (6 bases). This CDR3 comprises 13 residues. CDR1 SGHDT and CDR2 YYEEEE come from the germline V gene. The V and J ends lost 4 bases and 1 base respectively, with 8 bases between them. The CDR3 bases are TGTGCCAGCAGCGTTAGCGGCCAAGAGACCCAGTACTTC. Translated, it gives CASSVSGQETQYF.

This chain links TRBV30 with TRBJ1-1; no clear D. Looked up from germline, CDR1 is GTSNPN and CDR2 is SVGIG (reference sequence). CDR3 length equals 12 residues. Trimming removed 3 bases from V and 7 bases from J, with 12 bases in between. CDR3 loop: CAWRGAPVEAFF. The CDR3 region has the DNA TGTGCCTGGAGGGGTGCCCCCGTTGAAGCTTTCTTT.

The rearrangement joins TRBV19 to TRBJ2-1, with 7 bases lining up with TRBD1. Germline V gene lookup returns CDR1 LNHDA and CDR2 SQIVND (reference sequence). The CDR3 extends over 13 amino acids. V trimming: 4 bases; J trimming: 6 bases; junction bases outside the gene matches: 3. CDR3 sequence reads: CASSTGQINEQFF. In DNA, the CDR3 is TGTGCCAGTAGTACGGGACAGATCAATGAGCAGTTCTTC.

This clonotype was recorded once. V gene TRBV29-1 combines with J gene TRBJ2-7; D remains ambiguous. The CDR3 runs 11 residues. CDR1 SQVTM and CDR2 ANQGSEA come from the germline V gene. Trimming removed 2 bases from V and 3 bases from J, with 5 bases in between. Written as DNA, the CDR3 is TGCAGCGTTGAAAAGGGCTACGAGCAGTACTTC. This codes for CSVEKGYEQYF.

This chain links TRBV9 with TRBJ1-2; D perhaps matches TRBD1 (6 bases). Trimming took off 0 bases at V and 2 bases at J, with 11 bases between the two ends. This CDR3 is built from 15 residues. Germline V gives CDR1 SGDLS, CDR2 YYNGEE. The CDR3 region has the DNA TGTGCCAGCAGCGTAGAGGGGGGGGTGAACTATGGCTACACCTTC. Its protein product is CASSVEGGVNYGYTF.